The table lists the clone carrying this TCR beta chain with a few counts. This record belongs to a study of tumor-infiltrating lymphocytes in localized non-small cell lung cancer. The table came from immunoSEQ multiplex PCR; TCRdb's copy has only in-frame clones and leaves some out. The data hold roughly 7,000 clones, with 74% observed a single time. The TCR comes from a human donor with non-small cell lung cancer. Sequenced input: lung tumor tissue.

CDR3 protein: CASRLPGLGGTRRGTGELFF. The DNA for the CDR3 is TGTGCCAGTAGACTACCCGGACTGGGGGGAACCAGGAGAGGTACCGGGGAGCTGTTTTTT. This chain uses TRBV19 with TRBJ2-2; perhaps TRBD2 as D (6 bases). The CDR3 loop spans 20 amino acids. Trimming left V 6 bases short and J 5 bases short, with 31 bases between. Germline CDR1 and CDR2: LNHDA and SQIVND (reference sequence).